These 3 T cell receptor beta chains share one sample of origin, sequenced in a study of OX40 agonist ivuxolimab in advanced cancers. Sequencing used immunoSEQ multiplex PCR; TCRdb keeps in-frame clones, though not all of them. The profile covers 70,000 to 85,000 clones, with approximately 80% appearing a single time and under 7% taken by the ten largest. The sequencing used CD4+ or CD8+ T cells sorted from blood, collected in a trial of the OX40 agonist ivuxolimab. These receptors all come from an adult with an advanced solid tumor such as melanoma, head and neck, liver or kidney cancer.

The chain joins TRBV27 to TRBJ2-2, with D possibly being TRBD1 or TRBD2 (5 bases each). The CDR3 length is 15 residues. V was cut by 3 bases and J by 1 base, with 9 bases left in between. Germline CDR1 and CDR2: MNHEY and SMNVEV (reference sequence). The CDR3 sequence is CASSFYGGNTGELFF. The CDR3 DNA reads as TGTGCCAGCAGTTTCTATGGGGGGAACACCGGGGAGCTGTTTTTT.

The V gene is TRBV30, the J gene TRBJ1-1; the D is unclear. The germline CDR1 and CDR2 sequences are GTSNPN and SVGIG (reference sequence). The length of the CDR3 is 12 residues. V was pared by 2 bases and J by 2 bases, with 6 bases between. The CDR3 region is CAWSYSNTEAFF. Written as DNA, the CDR3 is TGTGCCTGGAGTTACAGTAACACTGAAGCTTTCTTT.

V usage is TRBV5-1 and J usage is TRBJ1-1, with D possibly being TRBD1 (5 bases). The germline V gene encodes CDR1 SGHRS and CDR2 YFSETQ. Trimming shortened V by 0 bases and J by 1 base, and 10 bases separated the two germline ends. The CDR3 has 15 residues. CDR3 sequence reads: CASSLAPGGNTEAFF. CDR3 DNA sequence: TGCGCCAGCAGCTTGGCCCCCGGGGGGAACACTGAAGCTTTCTTT.